The 18 T cell receptor beta chains reported below all come from one sample, sequenced in a study of molecular identifiers for immune sequencing clone quantification. TCRdb reprocessed the PCR reads via MiXCR and lists one record per CDR3 protein. The table lists about half a million distinct CDR3 sequences, 25% of them singletons. Source material: naive CD8+ T cells from blood, with Jurkat cell RNA spiked in. Subset defined: FACS-sorted CD8+CD4-CCR7+CD45RA+ naive T cells. All receptors come from a human donor in good health. Some libraries in this study had Jurkat cell RNA spiked in.

The genes are TRBV6-6 and TRBJ2-7, with D unresolved. The CDR3 length is 12 residues. V was clipped by 2 bases and J by 3 bases, with 5 bases between them. CDR1 is MNHNY and CDR2 is SVGAGI in the germline V gene (reference sequence). This chain's CDR3 is CASSYLFYEQYF. Written as DNA, the CDR3 is TGTGCCAGCAGTTACCTTTTCTACGAGCAGTACTTC.

There are many counts of this clonotype. The V gene is TRBV6-5, the J gene TRBJ2-6; D unclear. Germline V lookup: CDR1 MNHEY, CDR2 SVGAGI. Trimming took 4 bases from V and 0 from J, leaving 7 bases between them. This CDR3 has 15 residues. The CDR3 loop is CASSSRPSGANVLTF. The CDR3 DNA reads TGTGCCAGCAGTTCTAGGCCCTCTGGGGCCAACGTCCTGACTTTC.

In this sample, this clonotype turned up many times. The chain has TRBV7-2 and TRBJ2-3, with 8 bases matching TRBD1. CDR1 and CDR2 (germline): SGHTA, FQGNSA. This CDR3 spans 16 amino acids. The V segment lost 5 bases and the J segment 2 bases; nucleotides outside the gene matches: 9. For the CDR3, the DNA is TGTGCCAGCAGCCTTCAGGACAGGGCCCTCACAGATACGCAGTATTTT. Translation gives CASSLQDRALTDTQYF. Drawing the rest from reference TRBV7-2 and TRBJ2-3, the complete variable domain is GAGVSQSPSNKVTEKGKDVELRCDPISGHTALYWYRQSLGQGLEFLIYFQGNSAPDKSGLPSDRFSAERTGGSVSTLTIQRTQQEDSAVYLCASSLQDRALTDTQYFGPGTRLTVL.

Only a few counts were recorded for this clonotype. The chain joins TRBV19 to TRBJ2-1; 10 nucleotides align to TRBD2. This CDR3 contains 15 residues. The trim removed 3 bases at V and 6 bases at J, leaving 5 bases unmatched. Germline CDR1 and CDR2: LNHDA and SQIVND (reference sequence). CDR3 DNA sequence: TGTGCCAGTAGTATTGGAATAGCGGGGGGCAATGAGCAGTTCTTC. This encodes CASSIGIAGGNEQFF.

Only a few counts were recorded for this clonotype. The V call is TRBV5-1, the J call TRBJ1-3; D is ambiguous. The CDR3 totals 16 residues. Trimming stripped 4 bases from V and 0 bases from J, with 14 bases between. Germline assignment: CDR1 SGHRS and CDR2 YFSETQ. CDR3 residues: CASSREGIYSGNTIYF. The CDR3 region has the DNA TGCGCCAGCAGCCGTGAAGGGATCTACTCTGGAAACACCATATATTTT.

The chain employs TRBV10-2 and TRBJ1-2; TRBD1 agrees at 7 bases. The CDR3 has 15 residues. Germline V gene sequence: CDR1 WSHSY, CDR2 SAAADI. V lost 0 bases and J lost 4; bases outside the gene matches: 5. CDR3 residues: CASSESKGQIYGYTF. CDR3 DNA sequence: TGCGCCAGCAGTGAGTCGAAGGGACAGATCTATGGCTACACCTTC.

This clonotype occurred a few times. The chain carries TRBV4-2 and TRBJ1-2; D might be TRBD1 (5 bases). From germline, CDR1 is LGHNA and CDR2 YNFKEQ. The CDR3 spans 17 residues. Trimming stripped 0 bases from V and 4 bases from J, with 18 bases between. CDR3 protein: CASSQEQASGAIYGYTF. The CDR3 DNA reads as TGTGCCAGCAGCCAAGAACAGGCCTCAGGCGCAATCTATGGCTACACCTTC.

This clonotype was recorded at least ten times. The chain recombines TRBV6-5 with TRBJ2-7; a possible D gene is TRBD1 (5 bases). This CDR3 comprises 15 residues. The germline gives CDR1 MNHEY, CDR2 SVGAGI. V was trimmed by 0 bases and J by 2 bases, leaving 11 bases between them. CDR3 DNA sequence: TGTGCCAGCAGTTACTCGGGGCAGTTAGCCTACGAGCAGTACTTC. It translates to CASSYSGQLAYEQYF.

The chain has TRBV9 and TRBJ1-2, with D perhaps matching TRBD1 (5 bases). There are 13 residues in the CDR3. The germline V gene has CDR1 SGDLS and CDR2 YYNGEE. V lost 0 bases and J lost 8, with 11 bases in between. The CDR3 loop reads CASSVGGSGGYTF. CDR3 DNA: TGTGCCAGCAGCGTAGGGGGGAGCGGCGGCTACACCTTC.

This clonotype was recorded at least ten times. The chain recombines TRBV7-6 with TRBJ2-3; D gene uncertain. Germline V gene sequence: CDR1 SGHVS, CDR2 FNYEAQ. The CDR3 is made up of 15 amino acids. V shed 2 bases and J shed 5 bases, with 14 bases lying between them. CDR3 amino acids: CASSLTSRFVDTQYF. The CDR3 nucleotides read TGTGCCAGCAGCTTAACATCGCGCTTTGTAGATACGCAGTATTTT.

This clonotype has a handful of counts. The rearrangement links TRBV6-6 to TRBJ2-1; the match to TRBD2 covers 8 bases. The germline gives CDR1 MNHNY, CDR2 SVGAGI (reference sequence). This CDR3 comprises 16 residues. V gave up 2 bases and J gave up 9 bases; unmatched junction bases: 12. Written as DNA, the CDR3 is TGTGCCAGCAGTTACCCCGGGGGGGGATCGGGAGGTGAGCAGTTCTTC. It encodes CASSYPGGGSGGEQFF.

In its sample, this clonotype was seen many times. The chain joins TRBV12-3 or TRBV12-4 to TRBJ2-7; either TRBD1 or TRBD2 may fit D (5 bases each). V lost 5 bases, J lost 4 bases, and 15 bases lay in between. The CDR3 spans 14 residues. The CDR3 protein is CASSPPGRVYEQYF. The CDR3 nucleotides are TGTGCCAGCAGTCCTCCGGGACGAGTGTACGAGCAGTACTTC.

This clonotype was found many times. The rearrangement joins TRBV7-9 to TRBJ2-5; D may match TRBD1 or TRBD2 (5 bases each). Trimming took 1 base from V and 5 from J, leaving 11 bases between them. Germline CDR1 is SEHNR and CDR2 is FQNEAQ (reference sequence). The CDR3 is 14 amino acids. As DNA, the CDR3 is TGTGCCAGCAGCTTAGTACCGGGGCGGGAGACCCAGTACTTC. This codes for CASSLVPGRETQYF.

A few counts support this clonotype. CDR3 protein: CASEPAGGGLTQYF. CDR3 in DNA: TGTGCCAGTGAGCCGGCCGGCGGGGGGTTGACCCAGTACTTC. The chain couples TRBV19 to TRBJ2-5; 8 bases are a match to TRBD2. The CDR3 length is 14 residues. The V gene's germline CDR1 is LNHDA and CDR2 SQIVND (reference sequence). V trimming: 8 bases; J trimming: 7 bases; junction bases outside the gene matches: 12.

The CDR3 sequence is CASSPAGETYEQYF. The CDR3, as DNA: TGTGCCAGCAGCCCAGCGGGGGAAACCTACGAGCAGTACTTC. V is TRBV11-2 and J is TRBJ2-7, with 8 bases fitting TRBD2. CDR3 length: 14 amino acids. V gave up 5 bases and J gave up 2 bases; unmatched junction bases: 5. Germline CDR1 and CDR2: SGHAT and FQNNGV.

A note on this clonotype: A much larger clone sits a single nucleotide away, making a read error possible. The V and J genes are TRBV5-5 and TRBJ2-3; 9 bases are a match to TRBD2. The CDR3 has 17 amino acids. The J segment lost 8 bases and the V segment lost 0 bases, leaving 13 bases of the junction unmatched. Germline assignment: CDR1 SGHKS and CDR2 YYEKEE (reference sequence). CDR3 DNA: TGTGCCAGCAGCTTGGTGGGTAGCGGGAGTGCAATAGGTACGCAGTATTTT. It codes for CASSLVGSGSAIGTQYF.

This clonotype came up many times. The chain carries TRBV6-5 and TRBJ2-7, with a tentative D call TRBD2 (6 bases). Germline V gene data show CDR1 as MNHEY and CDR2 as SVGAGI. The CDR3 contains 14 residues. Between the trimmed V and J ends, which lost 2 bases and 3 bases, there was a span of 11 bases. The CDR3 coding sequence is TGTGCCAGCAGTTACGGGACTCCAGTCTACGAGCAGTACTTC. Translating it yields CASSYGTPVYEQYF.

In its sample, this clonotype was seen many times. The gene calls are TRBV7-9 and TRBJ2-5, with 7 bases lining up with TRBD2. This CDR3 has 13 residues. Germline V gene data show CDR1 as SEHNR and CDR2 as FQNEAQ (reference sequence). V shed 7 bases and J 5 bases; nucleotides not matched to a gene: 7. CDR3 bases: TGTGCCAGCACCATAACTAGCGTGGAGACCCAGTACTTC. As protein: CASTITSVETQYF. Full variable domain (remainder filled in from reference TRBV7-9 and TRBJ2-5): DTGVSQNPRHKITKRGQNVTFRCDPISEHNRLYWYRQTLGQGPEFLTYFQNEAQLEKSRLLSDRFSAERPKGSFSTLEIQRTEQGDSAMYLCASTITSVETQYFGPGTRLLVL.